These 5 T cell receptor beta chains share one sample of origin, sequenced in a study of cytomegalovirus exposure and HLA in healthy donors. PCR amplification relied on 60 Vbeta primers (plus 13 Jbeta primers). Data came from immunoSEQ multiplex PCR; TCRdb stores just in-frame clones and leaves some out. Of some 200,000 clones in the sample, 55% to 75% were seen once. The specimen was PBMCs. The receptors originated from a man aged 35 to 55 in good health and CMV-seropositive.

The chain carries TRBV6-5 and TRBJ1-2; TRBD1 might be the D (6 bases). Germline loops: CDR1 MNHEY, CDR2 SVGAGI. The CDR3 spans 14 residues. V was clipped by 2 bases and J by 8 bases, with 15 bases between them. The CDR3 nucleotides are TGTGCCAGCAGTTACGGTGTGGGGGCCCGGGGCTACACCTTC. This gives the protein CASSYGVGARGYTF.

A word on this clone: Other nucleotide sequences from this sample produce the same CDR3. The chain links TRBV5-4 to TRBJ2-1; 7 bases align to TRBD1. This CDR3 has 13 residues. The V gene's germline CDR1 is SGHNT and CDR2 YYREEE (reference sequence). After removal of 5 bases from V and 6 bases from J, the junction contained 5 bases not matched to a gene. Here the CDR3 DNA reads TGTGCCAGCAGGTGGGACAGCCTCAATGAGCAGTTCTTC. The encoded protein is CASRWDSLNEQFF.

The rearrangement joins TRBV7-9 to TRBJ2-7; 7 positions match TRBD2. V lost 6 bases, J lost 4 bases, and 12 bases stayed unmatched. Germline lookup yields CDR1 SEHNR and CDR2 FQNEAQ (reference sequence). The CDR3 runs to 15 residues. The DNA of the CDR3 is TGTGCCAGCAGGCGAGGCGGGGAGGGGAGATACGAGCAGTACTTC. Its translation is CASRRGGEGRYEQYF.

This chain's CDR3 is CASSSGTSGGARDTQYF. The CDR3 DNA is TGTGCCAGCAGCTCGGGGACTAGCGGGGGGGCACGGGATACGCAGTATTTT. The chain carries TRBV11-3 and TRBJ2-3; 16 bases map to TRBD2. With 4 bases clipped from V and 6 bases from J, the junction kept 7 bases outside the gene matches. Germline lookup yields CDR1 SGHNT and CDR2 YENEEA. The CDR3 contains 17 residues. The variable domain in full, completed from reference TRBV11-3 and TRBJ2-3, reads EAGVVQSPRYKIIEKKQPVAFWCNPISGHNTLYWYLQNLGQGPELLIRYENEEAVDDSQLPKDRFSAERLKGVDSTLKIQPAELGDSAVYLCASSSGTSGGARDTQYFGPGTRLTVL.

This chain's CDR3 is CASSGTGDPRSYGYTF. CDR3 in DNA: TGTGCCAGCAGTGGGACAGGGGACCCAAGGTCCTATGGCTACACCTTC. The V call is TRBV9, the J call TRBJ1-2, with TRBD1 matching 10 bases. The length of the CDR3 is 16 residues. From germline, CDR1 is SGDLS and CDR2 YYNGEE. V lost 5 bases to trimming and J lost 4 bases; unmatched junction nucleotides: 11.